This is a list of T cell receptor beta chains from one sample in a study of shared clonotypes between healthy human individuals. Here immunoSEQ multiplex PCR was the method, and the copy in TCRdb shows in-frame clones only, minus some. The sample lists fewer than 500,000 clones; about 75% were seen once. Sequenced sample: PBMCs. The receptors were sampled from a woman aged 40 to 49 in good health. Some clones in this sample may be carry-over from other donors' samples. The conserved cysteine and the conserved F or W are not part of the CDR3 here.

>TRBV4-1
ASSQDSYRTYEQY
>TRBV7-3
ASSPGLAADTQY
>TRBV28
ASSPPEGASEQLF
>TRBV6-6
ASSPQGLPNSPLH
>TRBV11-3
ASSLRPGNEQY
>TRBV5-1
ASGAGGRSYEQY
>TRBV6-1
ASSEKTAVSNQPQH
>TRBV7-2
ASSLVGQEHEKLF
>TRBV21-1
ASRGHIATIRTEAF
>TRBV7-2
ASSLAPATNEKLF
>TRBV6-1
ASSELVSQVGTEAF
>TRBV5-1
ASSLGERRTILSNEQF
>TRBV7-2
ASSPRHLFSGNTIY
>TRBV6-5
ASSYRGKETQY
>TRBV5-1
ASSLASIAGGITETQY
>TRBV28
ASRTGYYGYT
>TRBV15
ATSSNEGGYGYT
>TRBV15
ATSNDRLYGYT
>TRBV18
ASSPSGRKDTGELF
>TRBV18
ASSPGTTEKLF
>TRBV7-9
ASSLGGGRALNEQF
>TRBV11-3
ASSSGGQGGRNEQY
>TRBV18
ASSPARRKNTEAF
>TRBV30
AWTWQNTEAF
>TRBV11-3
ASSPQGAGTEAF
>TRBV7-9
ASSPGLAAETQY
>TRBV11-1
ASSPSGRVTHEQY
>TRBV7-3
ASSSRASGYNEQF
>TRBV6-1
ASSSRRGGNEQF
>TRBV6-5
ASSKLAGAYNEQF
>TRBV5-5
ASSLAVTGASLNYGYT
>TRBV7-2
ASSHGTGAYEQY
>TRBV28
ASLGRNTGEQY
>TRBV5-1
ASSFTRDTGELF
>TRBV14
ASSPFVESPRELF
>TRBV29-1
SVADSSYEQY
>TRBV7-9
ASSGRGGRRGDTQY
>TRBV19
ASSFGGTVP
>TRBV6-1
ATLPTMNTEAF
>TRBV18
ASSPEVRVNTEAF
>TRBV11-2
ASSLEGRGPGDRREQY